These 30 T cell receptor beta chains originate from one sample sequenced in a study of cytomegalovirus exposure and HLA in healthy donors. Amplification used 60 Vbeta primers and 13 Jbeta primers. Libraries were prepared by immunoSEQ multiplex PCR; TCRdb keeps only in-frame clonotypes and omits some of them. The sample comprises about 140,000 clones, roughly 80% of which are singletons, and 2.9% rests with the top ten. Source material: PBMCs. These receptors all come from a woman aged 25-40 years in good health and CMV-seronegative.

A remark on this clone: Within the sample, other DNA sequences also encode this same CDR3. The chain links TRBV7-3 to TRBJ2-2; 7 nucleotides line up with TRBD1. V was pared by 5 bases and J by 4 bases, with 7 bases of the junction left unmatched. Germline lookup yields CDR1 SGHTA and CDR2 FQGTGA. The CDR3 runs to 15 residues. Here the CDR3 DNA reads TGTGCCAGCAGCCAGACAGGGTTTGGCACCGGGGAGCTGTTTTTT. Protein sequence: CASSQTGFGTGELFF.

The CDR3 is CASRGTSGGSNEQFF. DNA for the CDR3: TGTGCCAGCAGGGGGACTAGCGGGGGAAGTAATGAGCAGTTCTTC. V and J are TRBV25-1 and TRBJ2-1, with TRBD2 matching over 14 bases. Per the germline V gene, CDR1 is MGHDK and CDR2 is SYGVNS. CDR3 length: 15 amino acids. Trimming took 6 bases from V and 7 from J; bases not matched to a gene: 5.

The CDR3 is CASSQESGDYGYTF. The DNA of the CDR3 is TGCGCCAGCAGCCAAGAGTCAGGGGACTATGGCTACACCTTC. The rearrangement links TRBV4-1 to TRBJ1-2; perhaps TRBD1 as D (6 bases). The CDR3 is made up of 14 amino acids. Trimming shortened V by 0 bases and J by 3 bases, and 8 bases separated the two germline ends. Germline CDR1 MGHRA, CDR2 YSYEKL.

The V and J genes are TRBV9 and TRBJ1-1; D remains unclear. Germline assignment: CDR1 SGDLS and CDR2 YYNGEE. V gave up 0 bases and J gave up 1 base, with 4 bases separating them. CDR3 length equals 13 residues. CDR3 amino acids: CASSVAGNTEAFF. As DNA, the CDR3 is TGTGCCAGCAGCGTAGCCGGGAACACTGAAGCTTTCTTT.

This clone showed up just once. The chain joins TRBV19 to TRBJ2-2; D might be TRBD1 (6 bases). CDR1 and CDR2 (germline): LNHDA, SQIVND (reference sequence). The CDR3 extends over 15 amino acids. The germline V and J ends were trimmed by 3 bases and 0 bases, with 8 bases remaining between them. The CDR3 DNA reads as TGTGCCAGTAGTATGACAGGCGCGAACACCGGGGAGCTGTTTTTT. It yields the protein CASSMTGANTGELFF.

The rearrangement joins TRBV7-3 to TRBJ2-5, with D maybe TRBD1 (7 bases). Trimming removed 4 bases from V and 2 bases from J, with 11 bases in between. CDR1 is SGHTA and CDR2 is FQGTGA in the germline V gene. The CDR3 spans 14 residues. CDR3 coding DNA: TGTGCCAGCAGCTATCAGGGGGGACAAGAGACCCAGTACTTC. The encoded protein is CASSYQGGQETQYF.

CDR3 sequence (DNA): TGTGCCAGCAGTGAAACACGTAATTCACCCCTCCACTTT. It yields the protein CASSETRNSPLHF. V and J are TRBV6-1 and TRBJ1-6; D uncertain. The germline V and J ends were trimmed by 2 bases and 6 bases, with 5 bases remaining between them. This CDR3 region has 13 residues. Per germline, CDR1 MNHNS and CDR2 SASEGT.

V gene TRBV5-1 combines with J gene TRBJ2-2; TRBD1 is a possible D gene (5 bases). Germline V gene sequence: CDR1 SGHRS, CDR2 YFSETQ. V was cut by 7 bases and J by 0 bases, with 13 bases left in between. The CDR3 sequence is 15 residues long. In DNA, the CDR3 is TGCGCCAGCCGACTTACAGGAACGAACACCGGGGAGCTGTTTTTT. This codes for CASRLTGTNTGELFF.

V gene TRBV18 combines with J gene TRBJ1-4; D may be TRBD1 (6 bases). Trimming left V 3 bases short and J 2 bases short, with 10 bases between. This CDR3 spans 15 amino acids. The germline V gene has CDR1 KGHSH and CDR2 LQKENI. The CDR3 protein is CASSPGGSTNEKLFF. The CDR3 coding sequence is TGTGCCAGCTCACCTGGGGGCAGTACTAATGAAAAACTGTTTTTT.

The chain has TRBV29-1 and TRBJ1-4; tentative D call: TRBD1 (5 bases). CDR3 size: 14 residues. The germline V gene has CDR1 SQVTM and CDR2 ANQGSEA. V lost 7 bases, J lost 8 bases, and 20 bases lay in between. The CDR3 nucleotides read TGCAGCGGCGGGAGGGGAACCGACCCGGAAAAACTGTTTTTT. It yields the protein CSGGRGTDPEKLFF.

In this sample, this clone turned up a few times. The chain is built from TRBV27 and TRBJ1-2; D unclear. The germline V gene has CDR1 MNHEY and CDR2 SMNVEV (reference sequence). With 5 bases removed from V and 4 bases from J, the gap between germline ends came to 11 bases. The CDR3 runs to 13 residues. This CDR3 reads CASSPGIGYGYTF. The CDR3 coding sequence is TGTGCCAGCAGTCCAGGCATAGGCTATGGCTACACCTTC.

This chain connects TRBV4-2 to TRBJ2-1; 10 bases are shared with TRBD2. CDR3 length: 14 amino acids. After removal of 6 bases from V and 9 bases from J, the junction contained 8 bases not matched to a gene. The V gene's germline CDR1 is LGHNA and CDR2 YNFKEQ. The CDR3 loop is CASRGLAGDPEQFF. CDR3 nucleotide sequence: TGTGCCAGCAGAGGCCTAGCGGGAGACCCTGAGCAGTTCTTC.

The rearrangement uses TRBV5-4 and TRBJ2-2, with 7 bases aligning to TRBD2. J was trimmed by 0 bases and V by 3 bases; bases with no gene match: 5. The CDR3 length is 16 residues. Germline CDR1 reads SGHNT; CDR2 reads YYREEE (reference sequence). DNA for the CDR3: TGTGCCAGCAGCTACGTTGGGGGGGCGAACACCGGGGAGCTGTTTTTT. Translating gives CASSYVGGANTGELFF.

The chain uses TRBV5-1 and TRBJ2-1; 11 bases line up with TRBD1. After removal of 8 bases from V and 16 bases from J, the junction contained 20 bases not matched to a gene. The V gene's germline CDR1 is SGHRS and CDR2 YFSETQ. The CDR3 sequence is 15 residues long. As DNA, the CDR3 is TGCGCCAGTAAACCTCGGACAGGGGGCATGCTAGCGGGATTCTTC. Protein product: CASKPRTGGMLAGFF.

The V call is TRBV28, the J call TRBJ2-1; weak D call: TRBD1 (5 bases). Germline-derived CDR1 and CDR2 are MDHEN and SYDVKM. The V and J ends lost 6 bases and 1 base respectively, with 16 bases between them. The CDR3 runs 16 residues. CDR3 region: CASRGMAAGSYNEQFF. The CDR3 nucleotides read TGTGCCAGCAGGGGGATGGCCGCAGGGTCCTACAATGAGCAGTTCTTC.

The chain combines TRBV27 with TRBJ2-3; D perhaps matches TRBD2 (6 bases). CDR3 size: 16 residues. V was shortened by 5 bases and J by 5 bases, with 20 bases between the two germline ends. Germline V lookup: CDR1 MNHEY, CDR2 SMNVEV (reference sequence). The CDR3 loop reads CASSPLEGVSVDTQYF. The CDR3 bases are TGTGCCAGCAGTCCCCTGGAGGGAGTCTCAGTAGATACGCAGTATTTT.

The CDR3 DNA sequence: TGCGCCAGCAGCAAGGACATACCGTGGACTGGCTACACCTTC. Encoded protein: CASSKDIPWTGYTF. V is TRBV5-1 and J is TRBJ1-2; possible D gene TRBD1, 5 bases. CDR1 SGHRS and CDR2 YFSETQ come from the germline V gene. Trimming pared 4 bases from V and 7 bases from J, leaving 17 bases between. The CDR3 is 14 amino acids.

The chain recombines TRBV5-1 with TRBJ2-1; 11 positions agree with TRBD1. Germline V lookup: CDR1 SGHRS, CDR2 YFSETQ. This CDR3 contains 16 residues. With 4 bases clipped from V and 7 bases from J, the junction kept 10 bases outside the gene matches. CDR3 bases: TGCGCCAGCAGCCCGACCGGACAGGGGGCTGTGAATGAGCAGTTCTTC. Its protein product is CASSPTGQGAVNEQFF. Looking up the rest from reference TRBV5-1 and TRBJ2-1 gives the full variable domain: KAGVTQTPRYLIKTRGQQVTLSCSPISGHRSVSWYQQTPGQGLQFLFEYFSETQRNKGNFPGRFSGRQFSNSRSEMNVSTLELGDSALYLCASSPTGQGAVNEQFFGPGTRLTVL.

The V and J genes are TRBV4-2 and TRBJ2-4; TRBD2 is a possible D gene (5 bases). The germline CDR1 and CDR2 sequences are LGHNA and YNFKEQ. V was shortened by 3 bases and J by 0 bases, with 9 bases between the two germline ends. The CDR3 loop spans 15 amino acids. In DNA, the CDR3 is TGTGCCAGCAGCCATCACGCGGGAGCCAAAAACATTCAGTACTTC. It is translated as CASSHHAGAKNIQYF.

The chain has TRBV5-1 and TRBJ1-2, with 10 bases identical to TRBD1. This CDR3 has 19 amino acids. J gave up 0 bases and V 3 bases, and 14 bases lay outside the gene matches. CDR1 is SGHRS, CDR2 YFSETQ, per germline. CDR3 sequence (DNA): TGCGCCAGCAGCTCTCTAAGCTCCGGGACAGGGGATTCTAACTATGGCTACACCTTC. Translation: CASSSLSSGTGDSNYGYTF.

The rearrangement joins TRBV29-1 to TRBJ1-4; 8 bases agree with TRBD1. With 5 bases clipped from V and 6 bases from J, the junction kept 8 bases outside the gene matches. This CDR3 is built from 14 residues. Per germline, CDR1 SQVTM and CDR2 ANQGSEA. As DNA, the CDR3 is TGCAGCGTTTCCAGGGGGCGAGGTGATGAAAAACTGTTTTTT. Its protein is CSVSRGRGDEKLFF. Combining the CDR3 with reference TRBV29-1 and TRBJ1-4 gives the whole variable domain SAVISQKPSRDICQRGTSLTIQCQVDSQVTMMFWYRQQPGQSLTLIATANQGSEATYESGFVIDKFPISRPNLTFSTLTVSNMSPEDSSIYLCSVSRGRGDEKLFFGSGTQLSVL.

This chain uses TRBV29-1 with TRBJ2-3; perhaps TRBD1 as D (6 bases). Between the trimmed V and J ends, which lost 3 bases and 1 base, there was a span of 11 bases. Germline assignment: CDR1 SQVTM and CDR2 ANQGSEA. The CDR3 loop spans 14 amino acids. Here the CDR3 reads CSVEIAGGTDTQYF. CDR3 nucleotide sequence: TGCAGCGTTGAGATCGCAGGGGGCACAGATACGCAGTATTTT.

The chain employs TRBV28 and TRBJ2-3; D unclear. The V gene's germline CDR1 is MDHEN and CDR2 SYDVKM. The CDR3 covers 12 residues. Between the trimmed V and J ends, which lost 5 bases and 10 bases, there was a span of 13 bases. The CDR3 nucleotides read TGTGCCAGCAGTCCACCATACGGTCCGCAGTATTTT. This sequence encodes CASSPPYGPQYF.

With respect to this clone: One end of the junction does not line up with germline, which may come from a read error. The genes are TRBV14 and TRBJ2-1, with no clear D. This CDR3 has 15 residues. The germline V gene encodes CDR1 SGHDN and CDR2 FVKESK. The CDR3 here is CVSSRVAFSYNEQFF. DNA of the CDR3: TGTGTCAGCAGCAGAGTAGCATTCTCCTACAATGAGCAGTTCTTC.

J is TRBJ2-7 and V is TRBV30; D possibly corresponds to TRBD2 (5 bases). Germline CDR1 reads GTSNPN; CDR2 reads SVGIG (reference sequence). Deletions cut 5 bases from V and 6 bases from J, with 17 bases between. There are 13 residues in the CDR3. The DNA of the CDR3 is TGTGCCTGGTCCGACGGGGTTGGCTTCGAGCAGTACTTC. Amino acid sequence: CAWSDGVGFEQYF.

The rearrangement joins TRBV4-1 to TRBJ2-3, with 10 bases lining up with TRBD2. This CDR3 has 16 amino acids. Germline assignment: CDR1 MGHRA and CDR2 YSYEKL. Trimming removed 2 bases from V and 2 bases from J; junction bases left unmatched: 4. The CDR3 sequence is CASSQLAGVNTDTQYF. The CDR3 DNA is TGCGCCAGCAGCCAACTAGCGGGAGTCAACACAGATACGCAGTATTTT.

The chain carries TRBV30 and TRBJ2-5; 8 nucleotides line up with TRBD1. CDR3 length: 16 residues. Germline CDR1 and CDR2: GTSNPN and SVGIG (reference sequence). V lost 2 bases to trimming and J lost 5 bases; unmatched junction nucleotides: 13. For the CDR3, the DNA is TGTGCCTGGAGTACAAAGGGGACAGGAGAAGGGGAGACCCAGTACTTC. As protein: CAWSTKGTGEGETQYF.

Note on this clone: At one boundary the junction diverges from the germline segment, which might be a read error. The chain joins TRBV7-9 to TRBJ1-4; TRBD1 might be the D (6 bases). The CDR3 is 15 amino acids. In germline, CDR1 is SEHNR, CDR2 FQNEAQ (reference sequence). CDR3 nucleotides: TGTTCCAGCAGCTTGCCAGGGGAGAACGTTGAAAAACTGTTTTTT. Its translation: CSSSLPGENVEKLFF.

This clone was recorded only once. J is TRBJ2-1 and V is TRBV6-1, with D maybe TRBD2 (6 bases). The germline V gene has CDR1 MNHNS and CDR2 SASEGT. Trimming pared 1 base from V and 6 bases from J, leaving 16 bases between. CDR3 length equals 16 residues. CDR3 amino acids: CASSEDRRAGINEQFF. The DNA for the CDR3 is TGTGCCAGCAGTGAAGATAGGCGGGCGGGAATCAATGAGCAGTTCTTC.

The rearrangement links TRBV30 to TRBJ2-5; D remains ambiguous. The J call is uncertain, as TRBJ2-7 better fits the DNA end. This CDR3 comprises 11 residues. The germline V gene has CDR1 GTSNPN and CDR2 SVGIG (reference sequence). In DNA form, the CDR3 reads TGTGCCTGGAGCCTTAGTTCCGAGCAGTACTTC. It codes for CAWSLSSEQYF.